This T cell receptor beta chain emerged from a study of vaccination and CD4 T cells after COVID-19. Specified treatment: roughly 10-day PBMC culture with coronavirus spike peptide pools or control peptides (ViraFEST assay). The Oncomine TCR Beta short-read assay generated sequence data from the DNA of cultured CD4+ T cells. TCRdb reanalysed the PCR reads using MiXCR and keeps one entry per CDR3 protein. The repertoire holds more than 11,000 distinct CDR3 sequences, with less than 55% as singletons. V was clipped by 0 bases and J by 1 base, with 6 bases between them. The CDR3 consists of 15 residues. CDR1 ENHRY and CDR2 SYGVKD come from the germline V gene. In regard to this clonotype: Its antigen is as yet unknown.

The J gene is TRBJ2-2, the V gene TRBV10-3, with no clear D. The sequenced sample consisted of CD4+ T cells from blood, cultured in vitro. The sequence was collected from a human donor who had recovered from COVID-19. CDR3 region: CAISESSLNTGELFF. DNA of the CDR3: TGTGCCATCAGTGAGTCGAGTTTGAACACCGGGGAGCTGTTTTTT.